These 3 T cell receptor beta chains share one sample of origin, sequenced in a study of vaccination and CD4 T cells after COVID-19. Cultured CD4+ T-cell DNA underwent Oncomine TCR Beta short-read sequencing. TCRdb re-derived calls from the PCR reads in MiXCR, one entry per CDR3 protein. The table includes 4,500 to 5,000 distinct CDR3 sequences, under 75% detected once. Treatment defined: roughly nine-day PBMC culture with coronavirus spike peptide pools or control peptides (ViraFEST assay). These CD4+ T cells came from an unexposed donor, sampled before the COVID-19 pandemic (2011-2018). These receptors are not linked to any known antigen. Sequenced material: CD4+ T cells from blood, cultured in vitro. These receptors were obtained from a human donor in good health.

This clonotype was seen once. The genes are TRBV4-1 and TRBJ1-1; TRBD1 might be the D (5 bases). This CDR3 has 16 amino acids. V shed 4 bases and J shed 4 bases, with 19 bases lying between them. Germline assignment: CDR1 MGHRA and CDR2 YSYEKL. The DNA of the CDR3 is TGCGCCAGCAGCCGGATGGGACCCCCCGAGGGCACTGAAGCTTTCTTT. It is translated as CASSRMGPPEGTEAFF.

The gene calls are TRBV15 and TRBJ1-5, with 10 bases that match TRBD1. CDR3 length equals 15 residues. The trim removed 6 bases at V and 4 bases at J, leaving 6 bases unmatched. Germline values: CDR1 LNHNV, CDR2 YYDKDF (reference sequence). The CDR3 DNA reads TGTGCCACCAGGTCTAGGGGACAGGGGAATCAGCCCCAGCATTTT. This sequence encodes CATRSRGQGNQPQHF.

The J gene is TRBJ1-1, the V gene TRBV30; D remains unclear. The CDR3 extends over 11 amino acids. The V gene's germline CDR1 is GTSNPN and CDR2 SVGIG (reference sequence). The V and J ends lost 6 bases and 3 bases respectively, with 8 bases between them. The CDR3 here is CACAQDTEAFF. The DNA for the CDR3 is TGTGCCTGCGCCCAGGACACTGAAGCTTTCTTT.